The TCR beta chain described here comes from a study of CD8 T cells in Susac syndrome. This clonotype was detected only a few times. The CDR3 has 12 amino acids. Per the germline V gene, CDR1 is SGHTA and CDR2 is FQGNSA. The ends were cut back, 5 bases at V and 5 bases at J, with 10 bases in the middle. With random hexamers, reverse transcription was performed on 0.5 to 1 ug of RNA. MiXCR was run by TCRdb on the immunoSEQ multiplex PCR reads, yielding one entry per CDR3 protein. The sample contains approximately 220,000 distinct CDR3 sequences, about 94% of which appear only once. The chain recombines TRBV7-2 with TRBJ2-7, with D tentatively TRBD1 (6 bases). Sequenced sample: CD8+ T cells from PBMCs. The source is a human donor with multiple sclerosis. The DNA of the CDR3 is TGTGCCAGCAGCCTTGCAGGGGACGAGCAGTACTTC. As protein: CASSLAGDEQYF.